The source of this T cell receptor (beta chain) is a study of shared clonotypes between healthy human individuals. Only in-frame clones appear in the TCRdb table, and some are missing; sequencing was by immunoSEQ multiplex PCR. The sample lists over 2 million clones, less than 95% occurring once. The CDR3 is 11 amino acids. The ends were cut back, 7 bases at V and 0 bases at J, with 4 bases in the middle. Germline V gives CDR1 SQVTM, CDR2 ANQGSEA. The chain uses TRBV29-1 and TRBJ2-1; D unresolved. The receptor's source is a man aged 18 to 30 in good health. Some clones in this sample may be carry-over from other donors' samples. The sequencing input was naive CD4+ T cells from PBMCs. Sample subset: CD45RA+ positively selected. In DNA, the CDR3 is TGCAGCGGCGTCTCCTACAATGAGCAGTTCTTC. Its protein product is CSGVSYNEQFF.